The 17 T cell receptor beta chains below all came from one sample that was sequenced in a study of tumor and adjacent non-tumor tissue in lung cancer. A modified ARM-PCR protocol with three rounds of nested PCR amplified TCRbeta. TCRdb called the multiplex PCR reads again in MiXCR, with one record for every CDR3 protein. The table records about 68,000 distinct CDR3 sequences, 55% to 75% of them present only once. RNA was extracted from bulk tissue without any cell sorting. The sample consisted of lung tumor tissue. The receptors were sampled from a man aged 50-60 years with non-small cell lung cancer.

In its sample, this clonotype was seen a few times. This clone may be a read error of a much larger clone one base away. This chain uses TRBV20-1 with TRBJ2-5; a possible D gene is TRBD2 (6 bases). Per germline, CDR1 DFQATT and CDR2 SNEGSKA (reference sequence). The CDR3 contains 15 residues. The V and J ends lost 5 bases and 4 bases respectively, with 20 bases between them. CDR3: CSAGGDRGMSETQYF. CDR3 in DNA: TGCAGTGCTGGAGGGGACCGCGGGATGTCAGAGACCCAGTACTTC.

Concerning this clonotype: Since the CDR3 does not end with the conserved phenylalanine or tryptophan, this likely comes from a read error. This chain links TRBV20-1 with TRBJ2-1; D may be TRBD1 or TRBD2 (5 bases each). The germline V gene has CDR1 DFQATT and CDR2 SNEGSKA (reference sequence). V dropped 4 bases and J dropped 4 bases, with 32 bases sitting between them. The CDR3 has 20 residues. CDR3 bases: TGCAGTGCTAAAGTATACCCATCGACTTTTAGTCTGGGGGAGTACAATGAGCAGTTCCTC. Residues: CSAKVYPSTFSLGEYNEQFL.

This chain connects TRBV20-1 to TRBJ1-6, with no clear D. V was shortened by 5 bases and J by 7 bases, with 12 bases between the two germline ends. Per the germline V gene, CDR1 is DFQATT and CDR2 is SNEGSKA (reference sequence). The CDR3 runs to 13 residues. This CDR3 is CSAGTDGNSPLHF. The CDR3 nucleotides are TGCAGTGCTGGCACGGACGGAAATTCACCCCTCCACTTT.

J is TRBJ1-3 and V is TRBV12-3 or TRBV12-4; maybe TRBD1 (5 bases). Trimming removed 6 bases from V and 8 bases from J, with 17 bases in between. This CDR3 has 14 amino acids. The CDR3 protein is CASSRTSVGDTIYF. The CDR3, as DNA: TGTGCCAGCAGCCGGACATCTGTGGGAGACACCATATATTTT.

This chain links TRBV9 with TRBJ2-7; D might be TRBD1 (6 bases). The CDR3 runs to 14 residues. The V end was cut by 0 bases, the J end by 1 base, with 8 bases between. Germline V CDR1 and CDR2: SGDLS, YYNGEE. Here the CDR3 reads CASSVGDRSYEQYF. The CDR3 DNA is TGTGCCAGCAGCGTAGGTGACAGGTCCTACGAGCAGTACTTC.

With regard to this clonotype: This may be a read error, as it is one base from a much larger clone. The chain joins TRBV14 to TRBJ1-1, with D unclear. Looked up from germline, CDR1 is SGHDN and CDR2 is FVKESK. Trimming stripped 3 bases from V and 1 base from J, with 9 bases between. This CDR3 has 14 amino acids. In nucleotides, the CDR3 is TGTGCCAGCAGCCATCTGACAAGGAACACTGAAGCTTTCTTT. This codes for CASSHLTRNTEAFF.

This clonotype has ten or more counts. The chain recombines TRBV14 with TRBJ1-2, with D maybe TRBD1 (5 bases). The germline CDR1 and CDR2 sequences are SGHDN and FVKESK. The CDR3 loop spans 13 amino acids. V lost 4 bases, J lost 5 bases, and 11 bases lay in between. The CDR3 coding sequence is TGTGCCAGCAGCCCAGAAGACAGATATGGCTACACCTTC. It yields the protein CASSPEDRYGYTF. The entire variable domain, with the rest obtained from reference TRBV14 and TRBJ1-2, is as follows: EAGVTQFPSHSVIEKGQTVTLRCDPISGHDNLYWYRRVMGKEIKFLLHFVKESKQDESGMPNNRFLAERTGGTYSTLKVQPAELEDSGVYFCASSPEDRYGYTFGSGTRLTVV.

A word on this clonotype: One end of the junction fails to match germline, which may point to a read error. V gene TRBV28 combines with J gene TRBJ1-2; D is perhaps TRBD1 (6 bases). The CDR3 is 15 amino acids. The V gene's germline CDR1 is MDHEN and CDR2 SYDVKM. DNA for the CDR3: TGTGTCACCAGTTTTTCACGGGGGGCTTTCTATGGGTACACCTTC. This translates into CVTSFSRGAFYGYTF.

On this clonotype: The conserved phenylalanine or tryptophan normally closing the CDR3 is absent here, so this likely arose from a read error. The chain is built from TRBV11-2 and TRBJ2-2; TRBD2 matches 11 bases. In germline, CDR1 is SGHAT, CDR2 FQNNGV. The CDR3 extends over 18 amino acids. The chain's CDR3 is CTSSLRGVAGGRTGELFS. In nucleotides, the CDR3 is TGTACCAGCAGCCTCCGAGGGGTAGCGGGGGGGCGCACCGGGGAGCTGTTTTCT.

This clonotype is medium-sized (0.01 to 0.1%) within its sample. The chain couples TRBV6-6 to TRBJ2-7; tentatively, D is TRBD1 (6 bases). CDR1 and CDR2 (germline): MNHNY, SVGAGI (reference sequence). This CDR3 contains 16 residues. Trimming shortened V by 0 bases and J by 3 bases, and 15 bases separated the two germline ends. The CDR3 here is CASSYSIVRGHYEQYF. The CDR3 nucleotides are TGTGCCAGCAGTTACTCGATCGTCAGGGGTCACTACGAGCAGTACTTC.

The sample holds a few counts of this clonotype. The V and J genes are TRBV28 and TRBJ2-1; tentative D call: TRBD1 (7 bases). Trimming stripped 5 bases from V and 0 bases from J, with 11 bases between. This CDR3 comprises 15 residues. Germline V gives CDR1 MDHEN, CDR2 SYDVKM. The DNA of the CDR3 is TGTGCCAGCAGTGGCGGGACAGTCTCCTACAATGAGCAGTTCTTC. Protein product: CASSGGTVSYNEQFF.

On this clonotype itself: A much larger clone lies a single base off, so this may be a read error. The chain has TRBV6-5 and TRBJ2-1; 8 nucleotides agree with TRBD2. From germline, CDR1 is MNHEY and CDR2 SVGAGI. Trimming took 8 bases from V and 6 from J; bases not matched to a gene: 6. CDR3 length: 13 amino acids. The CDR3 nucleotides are TGTGCCAGCTCAGTGAGCGGGGGCAATGAGCAGTTCTTC. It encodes CASSVSGGNEQFF.

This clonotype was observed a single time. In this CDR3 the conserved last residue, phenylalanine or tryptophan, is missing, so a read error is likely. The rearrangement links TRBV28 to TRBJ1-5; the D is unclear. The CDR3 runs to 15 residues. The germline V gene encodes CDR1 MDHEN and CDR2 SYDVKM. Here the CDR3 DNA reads TGTGCCAGCAGTTTAAGAGCTGGTGGGAATCAGTCCCAGCATTTA. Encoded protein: CASSLRAGGNQSQHL.

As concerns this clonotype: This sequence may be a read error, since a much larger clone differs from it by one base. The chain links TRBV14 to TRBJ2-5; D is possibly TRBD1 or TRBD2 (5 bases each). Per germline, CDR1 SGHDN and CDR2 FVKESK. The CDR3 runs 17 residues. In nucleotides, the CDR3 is TGTGCCAGGAGCCAGGGAATCCTACGCCCGGGGCAAGAGACCCAGTACTTC. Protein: CARSQGILRPGQETQYF.

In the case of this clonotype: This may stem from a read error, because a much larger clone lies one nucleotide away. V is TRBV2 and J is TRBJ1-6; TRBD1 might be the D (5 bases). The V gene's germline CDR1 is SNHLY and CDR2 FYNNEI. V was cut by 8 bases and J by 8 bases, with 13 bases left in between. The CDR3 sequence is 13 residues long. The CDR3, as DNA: TGTGCCAGCGCCGGGCGGGGGGATTCACCCCTCCACTTT. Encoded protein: CASAGRGDSPLHF.

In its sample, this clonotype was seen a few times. The CDR3 protein is CASRPGRLGREQFF. CDR3 coding DNA: TGCGCCAGCAGGCCAGGGAGACTGGGACGTGAGCAGTTCTTC. The chain has TRBV5-1 and TRBJ2-1, with D perhaps given as TRBD1 or TRBD2 (5 bases each). CDR3 size: 14 residues. Deletions cut 5 bases from V and 9 bases from J, with 18 bases between. Germline lookup yields CDR1 SGHRS and CDR2 YFSETQ. The full variable domain, rest sourced from reference TRBV5-1 and TRBJ2-1, is KAGVTQTPRYLIKTRGQQVTLSCSPISGHRSVSWYQQTPGQGLQFLFEYFSETQRNKGNFPGRFSGRQFSNSRSEMNVSTLELGDSALYLCASRPGRLGREQFFGPGTRLTVL.

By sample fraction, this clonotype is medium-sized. CDR3: CASSSGTSGGFTDTQYF. The CDR3 DNA follows: TGTGCCAGCAGCTCCGGGACTAGCGGGGGCTTCACAGATACGCAGTATTTT. The chain is built from TRBV11-3 and TRBJ2-3; 14 bases match TRBD2. CDR3 length equals 17 residues. V shed 4 bases and J 2 bases; nucleotides not matched to a gene: 5. Germline-derived CDR1 and CDR2 are SGHNT and YENEEA.